This T cell receptor (beta chain) is drawn from a study of blood T cell repertoires in COVID-19 (dated by TCRdb to the early 2020s). Regarding the complete study: Samples from collaborators originated in the United States, Italy and Spain and spanned both the acute and convalescent phases of COVID-19. The material from the prospective study consisted of cDNA or gDNA derived from T cells, B-cell-depleted T cells, or PBMCs. The dataset comprised deeply sampled blood TCRbeta repertoires from subjects exposed to, actively infected with, or recovered from COVID-19. A freely available public database, intended as a resource for researchers studying the immune response to SARS-CoV-2, is where the repertoires were released. The samples were drawn from two sources: the first 160 participants of the ongoing ImmuneRACE study, and 1,254 subjects contributed by 6 global collaborators. Nearly every sample came with metadata listing a de-identified subject ID, COVID-19 status, age in years and sex. Where available, HLA class I and class II types were taken from metadata supplied by the sample provider and were not determined by assay-based typing.

Broad study findings and their caveats: Clinical and demographic metadata were provided uncurated, with the amount varying by source and participant.

In the case of this clone: Its antigen remains unidentified. Base quality data are lacking; no much larger clone is found one base away.

Collaborating institutions collected whole blood in K2EDTA tubes following their own protocols. For TCRbeta analysis, collaborators shipped samples as frozen whole blood, isolated PBMCs, or DNA extracted from either of those sample types. TCRbeta CDR3 regions were amplified from genomic DNA by means of the immunoSEQ Assay, a bias-controlled multiplex PCR. The original pipeline was this. Nucleated cell counts per sample were estimated from amplification of reference gene primers within the assay. Sequence reads were collapsed and filtered to measure the absolute abundance of every unique TCRbeta CDR3 rearrangement. Productive Simpson clonality was computed per sample as the square root of Simpson's diversity index over productive rearrangements. TCRdb retrieved this table from immuneACCESS and kept in-frame rearrangements only. Not all clones are present; in checked studies, unresolved V genes account for under half, and no reason is known for the remainder. For V, J and clone size, that table is used; D and trimming come from the DNA. The sample data list roughly 100,000 clones, and 75% to 95% of these were observed just once. The ten largest account for under 6.5% of the sample.

The sequence came from a human donor in a cohort sampled during active COVID-19. Sequenced input: peripheral blood.

The bases read TGTGCCAGCAGGTTAGCGGGAACAGAGACCCAGTACTTC. It translates to CASRLAGTETQYF. In this chain, TRBV28 is recombined with TRBJ2-5; 8 bases in the middle match TRBD2. From the cysteine through the phenylalanine, the CDR3 covers 13 amino acids. Here the CDR3 DNA is all that survives: 39 bases in frame from base 1. Per the germline V gene, MDHEN is the CDR1 and SYDVKM is the CDR2. Here V drops 6 bases and J drops 4 bases, and the junction holds 4 bases not matched to any gene.